These 21 T cell receptor beta chains originate from one sample sequenced in a study of type 1 and type 2 diabetes patients. Genomic DNA was the PCR template. Multiplex PCR with 30 forward and 13 reverse primers amplified the TCR beta CDR3. TCRdb called the multiplex PCR reads again in MiXCR, with one record for every CDR3 protein. Of approximately 260,000 distinct CDR3 sequences in the sample, around 47% were seen once. Sequencing was performed on peripheral blood mononuclear cells (PBMCs). The receptor set was obtained from a man between 18 and 35 years old with type 2 diabetes.

This clonotype was recorded a few times. The chain combines TRBV6-5 with TRBJ1-2; possibly TRBD1 for D (5 bases). This CDR3 region has 16 residues. Between the trimmed V and J ends, which lost 2 bases and 0 bases, there was a span of 13 bases. Germline CDR1 reads MNHEY; CDR2 reads SVGAGI. The CDR3 DNA sequence: TGTGCCAGCAGTTACCTGAGTGGAGGGGCTAACTATGGCTACACCTTC. Residues: CASSYLSGGANYGYTF.

Many counts were recorded for this clonotype. The chain couples TRBV19 to TRBJ2-5, with 7 positions matching TRBD1. The CDR3 runs 14 residues. Germline CDR1 is LNHDA and CDR2 is SQIVND (reference sequence). Losses at the gene ends were 4 bases for V and 5 bases for J; bases not matched to a gene: 7. The CDR3 protein is CASSTTGAWETQYF. Here the CDR3 DNA reads TGTGCCAGTAGTACAACAGGGGCGTGGGAGACCCAGTACTTC. Drawing the rest from reference TRBV19 and TRBJ2-5, the complete variable domain is DGGITQSPKYLFRKEGQNVTLSCEQNLNHDAMYWYRQDPGQGLRLIYYSQIVNDFQKGDIAEGYSVSREKKESFPLTVTSAQKNPTAFYLCASSTTGAWETQYFGPGTRLLVL.

This clonotype has only a few counts. The V and J genes are TRBV15 and TRBJ2-7; possible D gene TRBD2, 5 bases. Per germline, CDR1 LNHNV and CDR2 YYDKDF (reference sequence). V was trimmed by 0 bases and J by 1 base, leaving 13 bases between them. CDR3 length: 16 residues. This chain's CDR3 is CATSRDQSTGSYEQYF. CDR3 DNA sequence: TGTGCCACCAGCAGAGATCAGTCCACGGGGTCCTACGAGCAGTACTTC.

This clonotype was recorded many times. The chain couples TRBV10-3 to TRBJ2-7; possibly TRBD1 for D (5 bases). The length of the CDR3 is 13 residues. Germline values: CDR1 ENHRY, CDR2 SYGVKD. V lost 3 bases, J lost 3 bases, and 9 bases lay in between. The DNA for the CDR3 is TGTGCCATCAGTGATTTCGACAGCTACGAGCAGTACTTC. This codes for CAISDFDSYEQYF.

This chain connects TRBV28 to TRBJ2-5; D gene uncertain. The V gene lost 6 bases and the J gene lost 2 bases, with 13 bases spanning the gap. Germline V gives CDR1 MDHEN, CDR2 SYDVKM. The CDR3 is 14 amino acids. The CDR3 region is CASSKGTVQETQYF. For the CDR3, the DNA is TGTGCCAGCAGCAAAGGAACAGTTCAAGAGACCCAGTACTTC.

The chain has TRBV29-1 and TRBJ2-7; TRBD1 matches 10 bases. CDR1 and CDR2 from the germline V gene are SQVTM and ANQGSEA. There are 12 residues in the CDR3. The trim removed 7 bases at V and 5 bases at J, leaving 5 bases unmatched. The DNA for the CDR3 is TGCAGCGCCGGGACAGGGGACCACGAGCAGTACTTC. It codes for CSAGTGDHEQYF.

In the case of this clonotype: This may arise from a read error, as a much more abundant clone is one base away. This rearrangement joins TRBV10-3 to TRBJ2-5; 10 nucleotides match TRBD2. The CDR3 extends over 13 amino acids. Germline V gene lookup returns CDR1 ENHRY and CDR2 SYGVKD. CDR3 sequence reads: CAFSRLAGETQYF. CDR3 coding DNA: TGTGCCTTCAGTCGACTAGCGGGAGAGACCCAGTACTTC.

This rearrangement joins TRBV29-1 to TRBJ1-1; TRBD1 matches 8 bases. V lost 3 bases, J lost 5 bases, and 2 bases stayed unmatched. Looked up from germline, CDR1 is SQVTM and CDR2 is ANQGSEA. The CDR3 contains 12 residues. The CDR3 nucleotides read TGCAGCGTTGATGGACAGGGAACTGAAGCTTTCTTT. Its protein is CSVDGQGTEAFF.

This clonotype was counted many times. The genes are TRBV14 and TRBJ2-7, with D unclear. Germline CDR1 and CDR2: SGHDN and FVKESK. The CDR3 is 12 amino acids. With 2 bases removed from V and 3 bases from J, the gap between germline ends came to 5 bases. In DNA form, the CDR3 reads TGTGCCAGCAGCCAACGCGTCTACGAGCAGTACTTC. Translation gives CASSQRVYEQYF.

Remarks on this clonotype: Just one base apart from a much larger clone, this may be a read error. The chain couples TRBV2 to TRBJ1-1, with D possibly matching TRBD1 (6 bases). The CDR3 is 13 residues long. Germline loops: CDR1 SNHLY, CDR2 FYNNEI. V lost 5 bases and J 4 bases, leaving 11 bases between the germline ends. This CDR3 is CASSQQGVTEAFF. DNA for the CDR3: TGTGCCAGCAGTCAACAGGGAGTCACTGAAGCTTTCTTT.

The chain uses TRBV2 and TRBJ2-2, with TRBD2 matching 14 bases. V lost 7 bases to trimming and J lost 2 bases; unmatched junction nucleotides: 9. Germline CDR1 SNHLY, CDR2 FYNNEI. This CDR3 has 18 amino acids. The CDR3: CASTSGTSGGLNTGELFF. The CDR3 DNA sequence: TGTGCCAGCACTTCCGGGACTAGCGGGGGCCTAAACACCGGGGAGCTGTTTTTT.

Ten or more counts support this clonotype. The chain links TRBV19 to TRBJ2-5, with 9 nucleotides matching TRBD2. After removal of 8 bases from V and 3 bases from J, the junction contained 7 bases not matched to a gene. The CDR3 contains 14 residues. Germline V gene lookup returns CDR1 LNHDA and CDR2 SQIVND (reference sequence). CDR3 loop: CASEASGEEETQYF. CDR3 coding DNA: TGTGCCAGTGAGGCTAGCGGGGAAGAAGAGACCCAGTACTTC.

This clonotype was found many times. The chain is built from TRBV6-6 and TRBJ2-7; no definite D call. Trimming removed 6 bases at V and 0 bases at J, with 15 bases between. Germline CDR1 and CDR2: MNHNY and SVGAGI (reference sequence). CDR3 length: 15 amino acids. The CDR3 sequence: CASSSPTLSSYEQYF. The CDR3 nucleotides are TGTGCCAGCAGCTCTCCCACCCTTAGCTCCTACGAGCAGTACTTC.

The DNA for the CDR3 is TGTGCCAGCAGTCCGGGTTTAGTCGATCAGTACTTC. Amino acids: CASSPGLVDQYF. V is TRBV12-3 or TRBV12-4 and J is TRBJ2-4, with D hard to call. The V end lost 5 bases, the J end lost 12 bases, and 14 bases lay between the germline ends. This CDR3 has 12 residues.

This clonotype was recorded a few times. The chain has TRBV2 and TRBJ2-5, with D perhaps assigned TRBD1 or TRBD2 (5 bases each). The V and J ends lost 3 bases and 1 base respectively, with 12 bases between them. Per the germline V gene, CDR1 is SNHLY and CDR2 is FYNNEI. This CDR3 spans 15 amino acids. The CDR3 coding sequence is TGTGCCAGCAGTGATATGTTAGGGACCCAAGAGACCCAGTACTTC. Amino acids: CASSDMLGTQETQYF.

V gene TRBV28 combines with J gene TRBJ1-1; 8 nucleotides match TRBD1. CDR1 and CDR2 from the germline V gene are MDHEN and SYDVKM. The CDR3 is made up of 19 amino acids. The ends lost 5 bases at V and 2 bases at J; junction bases unmatched: 19. CDR3 nucleotides: TGTGCCAGCAGTCCTACCCGGGACAGGTTTAGGGTCGGCAACACTGAAGCTTTCTTT. It codes for CASSPTRDRFRVGNTEAFF.

This clonotype showed up just a few times. This chain links TRBV19 with TRBJ1-2, with D perhaps TRBD1 (5 bases). Germline V gives CDR1 LNHDA, CDR2 SQIVND (reference sequence). The CDR3 is made up of 13 amino acids. V dropped 11 bases and J dropped 2 bases, with 15 bases sitting between them. The chain's CDR3 is CAQSRAPNYGYTF. CDR3 DNA sequence: TGTGCCCAGAGCAGGGCACCCAACTATGGCTACACCTTC. Complete variable domain (other parts from reference TRBV19 and TRBJ1-2): DGGITQSPKYLFRKEGQNVTLSCEQNLNHDAMYWYRQDPGQGLRLIYYSQIVNDFQKGDIAEGYSVSREKKESFPLTVTSAQKNPTAFYLCAQSRAPNYGYTFGSGTRLTVV.

This clonotype was seen only a few times. The chain recombines TRBV15 with TRBJ1-5; D is perhaps TRBD1 (6 bases). Trimming left V 3 bases short and J 3 bases short, with 12 bases between. CDR1 LNHNV and CDR2 YYDKDF come from the germline V gene (reference sequence). CDR3 length: 15 amino acids. The CDR3 DNA follows: TGTGCCACCAGCAGGGTCAGGGGATCCAATCAGCCCCAGCATTTT. Its translation is CATSRVRGSNQPQHF.

CDR3 sequence reads: CATSREQGHSPLHF. Here the CDR3 DNA reads TGTGCCACCAGCAGAGAGCAGGGGCACTCACCCCTCCACTTT. The chain is built from TRBV15 and TRBJ1-6; D might be TRBD1 (6 bases). Germline lookup yields CDR1 LNHNV and CDR2 YYDKDF (reference sequence). V dropped 0 bases and J dropped 10 bases, with 10 bases sitting between them. The CDR3 contains 14 residues.

There are a few counts of this clonotype. This chain uses TRBV2 with TRBJ2-3; 8 bases align to TRBD1. CDR1 and CDR2 from the germline V gene are SNHLY and FYNNEI. The CDR3 extends over 14 amino acids. Losses at the gene ends were 6 bases for V and 4 bases for J; bases not matched to a gene: 6. The CDR3 protein is CASRNGQGPDTQYF. The CDR3, as DNA: TGTGCCAGCAGAAACGGACAGGGCCCAGATACGCAGTATTTT.

V is TRBV10-2 and J is TRBJ2-7, with D unresolved. Looked up from germline, CDR1 is WSHSY and CDR2 is SAAADI. V lost 5 bases, J lost 7 bases, and 9 bases lay in between. The CDR3 contains 11 residues. For the CDR3, the DNA is TGCGCCAGCAGTCCCCGTTGGGAGCAGTACTTC. It is translated as CASSPRWEQYF.